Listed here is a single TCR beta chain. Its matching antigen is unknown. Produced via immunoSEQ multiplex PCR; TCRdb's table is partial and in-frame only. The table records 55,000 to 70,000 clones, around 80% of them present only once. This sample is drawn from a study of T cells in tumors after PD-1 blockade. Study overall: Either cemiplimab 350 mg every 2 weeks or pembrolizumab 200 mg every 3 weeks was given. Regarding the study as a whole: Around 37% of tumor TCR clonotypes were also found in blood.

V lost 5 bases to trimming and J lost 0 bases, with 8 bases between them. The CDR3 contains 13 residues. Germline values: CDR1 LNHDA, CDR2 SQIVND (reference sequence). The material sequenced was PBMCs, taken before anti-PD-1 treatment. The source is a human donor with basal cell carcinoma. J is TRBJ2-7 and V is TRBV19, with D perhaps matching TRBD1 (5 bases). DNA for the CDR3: TGTGCCAGTAGTGTCGACAGCTCCTACGAGCAGTACTTC. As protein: CASSVDSSYEQYF.